The present entry profiles one TCR beta chain with its context. The data belong to a study of blood T cell repertoires in COVID-19. In the study overall: Specimens from acute and convalescent COVID-19 originated in the United States, Italy and Spain. Sample material is recorded as cDNA or gDNA derived from T cells, B-cell-depleted T cells, or PBMCs.

As handled by the study authors: The assay estimated nucleated cells by amplifying reference gene primers. The repertoire was sequenced with immunoSEQ multiplex PCR; TCRdb's copy has only in-frame clones and lacks some. The V and J calls and the clone size are those of that table, but D and trimming were determined from the DNA. Of more than 250,000 clones listed, around 87% are singletons. The germline gives CDR1 SGDLS, CDR2 YYNGEE. This CDR3 has 14 residues. V lost 2 bases and J 1 base, leaving 9 bases between the germline ends. Input material: peripheral blood. The rearrangement uses TRBV9 and TRBJ1-1; D gene ambiguous. This clonotype was obtained from a young man with active or convalescent COVID-19. CDR3 sequence: CASSVEIGNTEAFF. CDR3 nucleotide sequence: TGTGCCAGCAGCGTCGAGATCGGGAACACTGAAGCTTTCTTT.